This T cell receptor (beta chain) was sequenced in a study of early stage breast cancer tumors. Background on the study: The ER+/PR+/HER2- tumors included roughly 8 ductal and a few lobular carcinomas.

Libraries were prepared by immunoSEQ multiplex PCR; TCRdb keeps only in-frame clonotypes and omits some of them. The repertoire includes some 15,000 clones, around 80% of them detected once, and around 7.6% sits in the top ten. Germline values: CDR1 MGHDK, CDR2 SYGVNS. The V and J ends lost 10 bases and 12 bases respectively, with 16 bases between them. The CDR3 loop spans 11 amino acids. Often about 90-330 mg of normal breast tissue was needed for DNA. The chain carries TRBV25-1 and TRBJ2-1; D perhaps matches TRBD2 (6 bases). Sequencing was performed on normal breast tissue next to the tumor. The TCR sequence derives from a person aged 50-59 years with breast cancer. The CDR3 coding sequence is TGTGCCACCTTGACTAGTTCTCGGCAGTTCTTC. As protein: CATLTSSRQFF.